Shown below are 17 T cell receptor beta chains from a single sample sequenced in a study of a mutant IDH1 vaccine in newly diagnosed glioma. Repertoires were generated with immunoSEQ multiplex PCR, while TCRdb's copy carries only in-frame clones and drops some. The sample consists of 55,000 to 70,000 clones, 70% to 80% of them appearing once. Noted time point: baseline, week 1 (first vaccination visit). Treatment: pre-vaccination baseline after standard-of-care therapy. Sequencing used PBMCs, obtained from a glioma patient treated with radiotherapy, temozolomide or both. Every receptor here comes from a man aged 45-60 years with glioma.

V usage is TRBV27 and J usage is TRBJ2-1; D gene uncertain. Germline V gene data show CDR1 as MNHEY and CDR2 as SMNVEV (reference sequence). The CDR3 totals 13 residues. V was trimmed by 1 base and J by 6 bases, leaving 7 bases between them. The CDR3 sequence: CASSLWRSNEQFF. For the CDR3, the DNA is TGTGCCAGCAGTTTATGGCGGTCCAATGAGCAGTTCTTC.

The CDR3 DNA follows: TGTGCCAGCAGTTTAGGGGGGTCGGGGACTGAAGCTTTCTTT. This codes for CASSLGGSGTEAFF. The gene calls are TRBV27 and TRBJ1-1; a possible D gene is TRBD1 (5 bases). The CDR3 runs to 14 residues. From germline, CDR1 is MNHEY and CDR2 SMNVEV (reference sequence). Trimming removed 2 bases at V and 5 bases at J, with 12 bases between.

In this sample, this clone turned up many times. V gene TRBV30 combines with J gene TRBJ2-2; either TRBD1 or TRBD2 may fit D (5 bases each). CDR3 size: 15 residues. The V end lost 1 base, the J end lost 6 bases, and 15 bases lay between the germline ends. Per germline, CDR1 GTSNPN and CDR2 SVGIG (reference sequence). The CDR3 bases are TGTGCCTGGAGTGGACCTCTCGGGGCTCCCGGGGAGCTGTTTTTT. It encodes CAWSGPLGAPGELFF.

The rearrangement links TRBV7-9 to TRBJ2-1; perhaps TRBD2 as D (7 bases). The V gene's germline CDR1 is SEHNR and CDR2 FQNEAQ (reference sequence). CDR3 size: 15 residues. V lost 7 bases and J lost 2, with 15 bases in between. Here the CDR3 reads CASILGGPPYNEQFF. DNA for the CDR3: TGTGCCAGCATTCTGGGGGGGCCCCCCTACAATGAGCAGTTCTTC.

V gene TRBV5-6 combines with J gene TRBJ1-6, with a possible D match to TRBD1 (5 bases). Germline V gene lookup returns CDR1 SGHDT and CDR2 YYEEEE. The CDR3 is 15 amino acids. V was cut by 4 bases and J by 7 bases, with 15 bases left in between. DNA for the CDR3: TGTGCCAGCAGCCTCCCGGGACGGCAAAATTCACCCCTCCACTTT. This gives the protein CASSLPGRQNSPLHF.

J is TRBJ2-2 and V is TRBV19; D gene ambiguous. V gave up 3 bases and J gave up 7 bases, with 9 bases separating them. CDR3 length: 13 residues. From germline, CDR1 is LNHDA and CDR2 SQIVND (reference sequence). This CDR3 reads CASSIGLYGELFF. CDR3 nucleotides: TGTGCCAGTAGTATTGGGCTATACGGGGAGCTGTTTTTT.

The chain uses TRBV27 and TRBJ1-6, with 7 bases matching TRBD1. V lost 7 bases to trimming and J lost 4 bases; unmatched junction nucleotides: 10. Germline lookup yields CDR1 MNHEY and CDR2 SMNVEV (reference sequence). The CDR3 is 16 amino acids. The CDR3 loop is CASIQTGTAYNSPLHF. Here the CDR3 DNA reads TGTGCCAGCATCCAAACGGGGACAGCTTATAATTCACCCCTCCACTTT.

The chain is built from TRBV4-2 and TRBJ2-5; 7 bases are a match to TRBD2. V lost 1 base and J lost 3; bases outside the gene matches: 5. The CDR3 is 15 amino acids. Germline V gene lookup returns CDR1 LGHNA and CDR2 YNFKEQ. The CDR3 here is CASSQGSAGEETQYF. The CDR3 region has the DNA TGTGCCAGCAGCCAAGGGTCGGCGGGGGAAGAGACCCAGTACTTC.

This clone was seen a single time. The genes are TRBV6-1 and TRBJ1-4; D ambiguous. Germline V CDR1 and CDR2: MNHNS, SASEGT. Trimming cost V 4 bases and J 8 bases, with 8 bases left between them. The CDR3 is 12 residues long. The DNA for the CDR3 is TGTGCCAGCAGTGGCCGAGGGGAAAAACTGTTTTTT. It is translated as CASSGRGEKLFF.

The rearrangement links TRBV4-1 to TRBJ1-5, with D tentatively TRBD1 (5 bases). The CDR3 is 15 residues long. V shed 1 base and J shed 5 bases, with 12 bases lying between them. CDR1 and CDR2 from the germline V gene are MGHRA and YSYEKL. For the CDR3, the DNA is TGCGCCAGCAGCCAAGGGAGGGACGCTTATCAGCCCCAGCATTTT. Its protein is CASSQGRDAYQPQHF.

This chain connects TRBV5-1 to TRBJ2-2; D ambiguous. Germline V lookup: CDR1 SGHRS, CDR2 YFSETQ. The CDR3 spans 12 residues. Trimming pared 4 bases from V and 6 bases from J, leaving 7 bases between. The CDR3 DNA is TGCGCCAGCAGCCTGACTGCCGGGGAGCTGTTTTTT. It codes for CASSLTAGELFF.

The chain is built from TRBV30 and TRBJ1-2; TRBD1 aligns across 9 bases. The CDR3 loop spans 15 amino acids. From germline, CDR1 is GTSNPN and CDR2 SVGIG (reference sequence). Losses at the gene ends were 0 bases for V and 6 bases for J; bases not matched to a gene: 8. The CDR3 is CAWSVTGGNTDGYTF. CDR3 nucleotide sequence: TGTGCCTGGAGTGTAACAGGGGGCAACACGGATGGCTACACCTTC. Full variable domain (rest looked up from reference TRBV30 and TRBJ1-2): SQTIHQWPATLVQPVGSPLSLECTVEGTSNPNLYWYRQAAGRGLQLLFYSVGIGQISSEVPQNLSASRPQDRQFILSSKKLLLSDSGFYLCAWSVTGGNTDGYTFGSGTRLTVV.

The chain recombines TRBV30 with TRBJ2-7; D unclear. There are 13 residues in the CDR3. Germline values: CDR1 GTSNPN, CDR2 SVGIG (reference sequence). V was trimmed by 1 base and J by 7 bases, leaving 14 bases between them. The CDR3 sequence is CAWSEGQFGEQYF. In DNA, the CDR3 is TGTGCCTGGAGTGAGGGTCAATTTGGGGAGCAGTACTTC. The full variable domain, rest sourced from reference TRBV30 and TRBJ2-7, is SQTIHQWPATLVQPVGSPLSLECTVEGTSNPNLYWYRQAAGRGLQLLFYSVGIGQISSEVPQNLSASRPQDRQFILSSKKLLLSDSGFYLCAWSEGQFGEQYFGPGTRLTVT.

The chain is built from TRBV7-2 and TRBJ2-7; 9 positions agree with TRBD1. The germline V gene encodes CDR1 SGHTA and CDR2 FQGNSA. Trimming took 0 bases from V and 5 from J; bases not matched to a gene: 11. CDR3 size: 17 residues. CDR3 nucleotide sequence: TGTGCCAGCAGCTTAGCCCCCCTAGGGGGACAGGGCAACGAGCAGTACTTC. This sequence encodes CASSLAPLGGQGNEQYF. Drawing the rest from reference TRBV7-2 and TRBJ2-7, the complete variable domain is GAGVSQSPSNKVTEKGKDVELRCDPISGHTALYWYRQSLGQGLEFLIYFQGNSAPDKSGLPSDRFSAERTGGSVSTLTIQRTQQEDSAVYLCASSLAPLGGQGNEQYFGPGTRLTVT.

The chain has TRBV4-2 and TRBJ2-7; D tentatively reads TRBD1 or TRBD2 (6 bases each). The ends were cut back, 0 bases at V and 3 bases at J, with 12 bases in the middle. The CDR3 totals 15 residues. Germline CDR1 is LGHNA and CDR2 is YNFKEQ. CDR3 nucleotides: TGTGCCAGCAGCCAAGAGTTCAGGGGAGGCTACGAGCAGTACTTC. Amino acid sequence: CASSQEFRGGYEQYF.

The chain has TRBV5-6 and TRBJ2-1, with D perhaps matching TRBD1 (5 bases). CDR3 length equals 15 residues. CDR1 SGHDT and CDR2 YYEEEE come from the germline V gene. V lost 2 bases to trimming and J lost 5 bases, with 14 bases between them. The CDR3 nucleotides read TGTGCCAGCAGCTTCCGAGGTTTGGGGCACAATGAGCAGTTCTTC. It yields the protein CASSFRGLGHNEQFF.

This clone has a handful of counts. The chain has TRBV2 and TRBJ2-2; D gene unclear. The CDR3 totals 13 residues. V lost 4 bases and J 0 bases, leaving 3 bases between the germline ends. The germline V gene encodes CDR1 SNHLY and CDR2 FYNNEI. CDR3 sequence: CASSGSNTGELFF. In nucleotides, the CDR3 is TGTGCCAGCAGTGGTTCGAACACCGGGGAGCTGTTTTTT.